This T cell receptor beta chain is from a study of blood T cells in healthy people across ages. At the level of the study: When template switching was applied, about one barcoded beta molecule was captured per two T cells. Study results and caveats: Calculation of diversity from one million T cells yielded estimates considered to be underestimates.

This CDR3 is built from 13 residues. CDR1 is SEHNR, CDR2 FQNEAQ, per germline (reference sequence). The V gene lost 3 bases and the J gene lost 2 bases, with 7 bases spanning the gap. This clonotype was counted at least ten times. The antigen remains unidentified. The authors extracted at least 5 micrograms of total RNA per sample. Alongside a J-beta primer mix, a sample-barcoded 5' primer served in a second PCR lasting about 7 to 12 cycles. TCRdb fed the 5' RACE reads into MiXCR, producing one record per CDR3 protein. There are about 630,000 distinct CDR3 sequences in the sample; around 20% occur only once, and roughly 3.7% lies in the top ten.

The chain recombines TRBV7-9 with TRBJ2-5, with D tentatively TRBD1 (5 bases). This receptor was taken from a man in his 70s in good health. The sequenced material came from blood. The CDR3: CASSLDTQETQYF. Written as DNA, the CDR3 is TGTGCCAGCAGCTTGGACACTCAAGAGACCCAGTACTTC.